This T cell receptor beta chain was recovered during a study of OX40 agonist ivuxolimab in advanced cancers. Between the trimmed V and J ends, which lost 0 bases and 9 bases, there was a span of 21 bases. Germline CDR1 MGHRA, CDR2 YSYEKL. The CDR3 length is 17 residues. About this clone: The antigen is undetermined.

Whole-study findings and limits: The study found that CD8+ T cells averaged more expanded clones than CD4+.

Assay: immunoSEQ multiplex PCR; the TCRdb copy retains only in-frame clones and omits some. The table records roughly 82,000 clones, around four fifths of them present only once. This clonotype originated in an adult with an advanced solid tumor such as melanoma, head and neck, liver or kidney cancer. This sequence joins TRBV4-1 and TRBJ1-5; perhaps TRBD1 as D (6 bases). Sequenced here: CD4+ or CD8+ T cells sorted from blood, sampled in a trial of the OX40 agonist ivuxolimab. In nucleotides, the CDR3 is TGCGCCAGCAGCCAAGATGGGGGCCTACAGGCCCTGCGGCCCCAGCATTTT. Translation: CASSQDGGLQALRPQHF.